This T cell receptor beta chain originates from a study of shared clonotypes between healthy human individuals. Overall study context: Each donor's CD8 memory used one plate, CD8 naive two, each CD4 subset three.

Naive CD8 cells, CD45RO-negative and positively selected for CCR7, excluded terminally differentiated effector memory CD45RA+ cells. The protocol was immunoSEQ multiplex PCR, while the TCRdb copy is restricted to in-frame clones and leaves out a portion. This sample has about 2 million clones, with about 94% found just once. Trimming shortened V by 4 bases and J by 2 bases, and 9 bases separated the two germline ends. From germline, CDR1 is MGHRA and CDR2 YSYEKL. This CDR3 has 13 residues. This clonotype was sampled from a man aged 18 to 35 in good health. The V call is TRBV4-1, the J call TRBJ2-7; D is unclear. What was sequenced was naive CD8+ T cells sorted from blood. The CDR3 spells CASSLRLAYEQYF. The CDR3 DNA reads TGCGCCAGCAGCCTAAGACTGGCCTACGAGCAGTACTTC.